Below, 21 T cell receptor beta chains from the same sample are listed, as sequenced in a study of T cell therapy after organ transplantation. This table comes from immunoSEQ multiplex PCR, and its TCRdb copy is limited to in-frame clones, with some not included. This table holds roughly 48,000 clones, roughly 93% found once. Their antigens are not known. Here the sequenced sample was CD8+ T cells from blood, taken before autologous CMV-specific T cell therapy. Receptor source: a human patient who had received a solid organ transplant and had CMV disease.

The rearrangement uses TRBV11-2 and TRBJ2-1; 8 nucleotides match TRBD2. Germline V CDR1 and CDR2: SGHAT, FQNNGV. The CDR3 extends over 15 amino acids. V shed 5 bases, J shed 0 bases, and the junction held 3 bases outside the gene matches. CDR3 in DNA: TGTGCCAGCAGCCCCAGCGGGAGCTCCTACAATGAGCAGTTCTTC. This encodes CASSPSGSSYNEQFF.

The rearrangement uses TRBV7-9 and TRBJ1-1; D possibly corresponds to TRBD1 (5 bases). Trimming left V 3 bases short and J 7 bases short, with 6 bases between. This CDR3 contains 11 residues. Per germline, CDR1 SEHNR and CDR2 FQNEAQ (reference sequence). The CDR3 nucleotides are TGTGCCAGCAGCTTCCAGGGTGAAGCTTTCTTT. It is translated as CASSFQGEAFF.

This clone was observed a handful of times. The chain has TRBV5-6 and TRBJ2-3; D unresolved. Germline V lookup: CDR1 SGHDT, CDR2 YYEEEE. This CDR3 contains 13 residues. V dropped 0 bases and J dropped 6 bases, with 8 bases sitting between them. This CDR3 reads CASSLGGDDTQYF. The DNA of the CDR3 is TGTGCCAGCAGCTTGGGAGGAGACGATACGCAGTATTTT.

The chain joins TRBV5-4 to TRBJ2-3, with a tentative D call TRBD1 (5 bases). Trimming removed 5 bases from V and 4 bases from J, with 17 bases in between. This CDR3 contains 15 residues. Germline lookup yields CDR1 SGHNT and CDR2 YYREEE (reference sequence). For the CDR3, the DNA is TGTGCCAGCAGGGGAATTCTAGGGGCGTCAGATACGCAGTATTTT. Translated: CASRGILGASDTQYF.

Here the CDR3 DNA reads TGTGCCAGCAGCCCCACCAGGGTGGCGGGCACCGGGGAGCTGTTTTTT. Translation: CASSPTRVAGTGELFF. V usage is TRBV7-9 and J usage is TRBJ2-2; D might be TRBD1 or TRBD2, each matching 5 bases. Per germline, CDR1 SEHNR and CDR2 FQNEAQ (reference sequence). The CDR3 is 16 residues long. V was trimmed by 5 bases and J by 4 bases, leaving 17 bases between them.

The genes are TRBV27 and TRBJ2-7; 10 nucleotides line up with TRBD1. Per germline, CDR1 MNHEY and CDR2 SMNVEV (reference sequence). This CDR3 has 15 amino acids. V was clipped by 6 bases and J by 2 bases; unmatched bases: 7. The CDR3 DNA reads TGTGCCAGCAGCGCGACAGGGGGCTCGACCTACGAGCAGTACTTC. This encodes CASSATGGSTYEQYF.

Written as DNA, the CDR3 is TGTGCCAGCAGCCAAGAAGGACTAGGATACAATGAGCAGTTCTTC. This gives the protein CASSQEGLGYNEQFF. The chain is built from TRBV14 and TRBJ2-1; 7 nucleotides agree with TRBD2. J lost 4 bases, V lost 0 bases, and 3 bases had no gene match. Germline V gene sequence: CDR1 SGHDN, CDR2 FVKESK. This CDR3 is 15 amino acids long.

The chain is built from TRBV18 and TRBJ1-1, with 8 bases lining up with TRBD1. CDR1 is KGHSH and CDR2 is LQKENI in the germline V gene. The trim removed 5 bases at V and 0 bases at J, leaving 8 bases unmatched. The CDR3 is made up of 16 amino acids. CDR3 protein: CASSAGQGDLNTEAFF. Written as DNA, the CDR3 is TGTGCCAGCTCAGCCGGACAGGGCGACTTGAACACTGAAGCTTTCTTT.

The rearrangement uses TRBV7-9 and TRBJ1-1; 8 nucleotides line up with TRBD1. V shed 5 bases and J 10 bases; nucleotides not matched to a gene: 18. This CDR3 comprises 16 residues. Germline loops: CDR1 SEHNR, CDR2 FQNEAQ (reference sequence). The CDR3 spells CASSPPGGAIYLRAFF. For the CDR3, the DNA is TGTGCCAGCAGCCCCCCAGGGGGCGCGATATATTTGAGAGCTTTCTTT.

V gene TRBV6-5 combines with J gene TRBJ2-1, with D hard to call. CDR3 length: 14 amino acids. Between the trimmed V and J ends, which lost 2 bases and 3 bases, there was a span of 8 bases. The V gene's germline CDR1 is MNHEY and CDR2 SVGAGI. The CDR3 sequence is CASSYSEYYNEQFF. The CDR3 DNA follows: TGTGCCAGCAGTTACAGTGAGTACTACAATGAGCAGTTCTTC.

This CDR3 reads CASSDWTGYNEQFF. The CDR3 DNA reads TGTGCCAGCAGCGACTGGACAGGGTACAATGAGCAGTTCTTC. The J gene is TRBJ2-1, the V gene TRBV6-5, with 8 bases lining up with TRBD1. Per germline, CDR1 MNHEY and CDR2 SVGAGI. CDR3 length equals 14 residues. Unmatched junction bases numbered 5, after V lost 6 bases and J lost 4 bases.

This chain connects TRBV6-5 to TRBJ1-2, with unresolved D. The CDR3 covers 15 residues. Germline loops: CDR1 MNHEY, CDR2 SVGAGI. The ends were cut back, 0 bases at V and 3 bases at J, with 11 bases in the middle. In DNA, the CDR3 is TGTGCCAGCAGTTACTCCCGGAATAACCACTATGGCTACACCTTC. Protein sequence: CASSYSRNNHYGYTF.

The rearrangement uses TRBV29-1 and TRBJ1-3; D unresolved. Trimming took 6 bases from V and 2 from J, leaving 14 bases between them. Germline V gives CDR1 SQVTM, CDR2 ANQGSEA. This CDR3 has 14 residues. The CDR3 sequence is CSVLRPYPGNTIYF. CDR3 in DNA: TGCAGCGTCCTGAGACCCTACCCTGGAAACACCATATATTTT. Complete variable domain (other parts from reference TRBV29-1 and TRBJ1-3): SAVISQKPSRDICQRGTSLTIQCQVDSQVTMMFWYRQQPGQSLTLIATANQGSEATYESGFVIDKFPISRPNLTFSTLTVSNMSPEDSSIYLCSVLRPYPGNTIYFGEGSWLTVV.

V gene TRBV6-6 combines with J gene TRBJ1-2; unclear D gene. CDR1 is MNHNY, CDR2 SVGAGI, per germline (reference sequence). V was cut by 0 bases and J by 2 bases, with 10 bases left in between. The CDR3 is 15 amino acids. The CDR3 here is CASSYSNLQNYGYTF. The CDR3 DNA follows: TGTGCCAGCAGTTACTCGAATCTGCAGAACTATGGCTACACCTTC.

This rearrangement joins TRBV11-2 to TRBJ2-5, with 8 bases matching TRBD2. Trimming cost V 6 bases and J 3 bases; bases outside gene matches: 6. The CDR3 spans 14 residues. Germline V gene data show CDR1 as SGHAT and CDR2 as FQNNGV. CDR3 bases: TGTGCCAGCAGACCGGGACTAGTCAAAGAGACCCAGTACTTC. Protein sequence: CASRPGLVKETQYF.

This chain uses TRBV6-5 with TRBJ1-1; the D is unclear. This CDR3 spans 13 amino acids. In germline, CDR1 is MNHEY, CDR2 SVGAGI. V gave up 1 base and J gave up 1 base, with 4 bases separating them. CDR3 residues: CASSYFTNTEAFF. CDR3 bases: TGTGCCAGCAGTTACTTCACGAACACTGAAGCTTTCTTT.

The V call is TRBV9, the J call TRBJ1-1; a possible D gene is TRBD1 (5 bases). This CDR3 is 17 amino acids long. CDR1 and CDR2 from the germline V gene are SGDLS and YYNGEE. The V gene lost 0 bases and the J gene lost 0 bases, with 15 bases spanning the gap. The CDR3: CASSVAWGMPMNTEAFF. CDR3 nucleotides: TGTGCCAGCAGCGTAGCTTGGGGGATGCCCATGAACACTGAAGCTTTCTTT.

In DNA, the CDR3 is TGCGCCAGCAGCCAAGGACCGGCTAGCGGGTACTCCTACGAGCAGTACTTC. It is translated as CASSQGPASGYSYEQYF. The genes are TRBV4-1 and TRBJ2-5; 8 bases are a match to TRBD2. TRBJ2-7 matches the DNA end more closely, so the J call is doubtful. Looked up from germline, CDR1 is MGHRA and CDR2 is YSYEKL. The CDR3 is made up of 17 amino acids.

This rearrangement joins TRBV10-3 to TRBJ1-6; 10 bases map to TRBD1. There are 16 residues in the CDR3. The J segment lost 7 bases and the V segment lost 4 bases, leaving 7 bases of the junction unmatched. Germline assignment: CDR1 ENHRY and CDR2 SYGVKD. The CDR3 nucleotides are TGTGCCATCAGTGGGGAGGGACAGGGGCGCAATTCACCCCTCCACTTT. As protein: CAISGEGQGRNSPLHF.

J is TRBJ2-7 and V is TRBV30; 10 positions match TRBD1. CDR1 and CDR2 (germline): GTSNPN, SVGIG (reference sequence). The CDR3 contains 14 residues. After removal of 1 base from V and 3 bases from J, the junction contained 3 bases not matched to a gene. In nucleotides, the CDR3 is TGTGCCTGGAGTGGGACAGGGGGAATCTACGAGCAGTACTTC. It codes for CAWSGTGGIYEQYF. The entire variable domain, with the rest obtained from reference TRBV30 and TRBJ2-7, is as follows: SQTIHQWPATLVQPVGSPLSLECTVEGTSNPNLYWYRQAAGRGLQLLFYSVGIGQISSEVPQNLSASRPQDRQFILSSKKLLLSDSGFYLCAWSGTGGIYEQYFGPGTRLTVT.

Only a few counts were recorded for this clone. This sequence joins TRBV9 and TRBJ1-1, with unresolved D. The CDR3 runs 15 residues. Germline V CDR1 and CDR2: SGDLS, YYNGEE. V was pared by 4 bases and J by 1 base, with 14 bases between. The DNA for the CDR3 is TGTGCCAGCAGCACCCAAGCAGGCAAGAACACTGAAGCTTTCTTT. Translated: CASSTQAGKNTEAFF.